Below, one TCR beta chain is given with its context. No antigen is known for it. The trim removed 1 base at V and 7 bases at J, leaving 7 bases unmatched. CDR3 length: 15 amino acids. Germline values: CDR1 LNHNV, CDR2 YYDKDF (reference sequence). The sample is drawn from a study of T cell responses to AZD1222 COVID-19 vaccine. The study's findings and limits: Targeting of unmutated variant regions was reportedly seen in nearly half of spike-specific TCRs.

Sequencing used immunoSEQ multiplex PCR; TCRdb keeps in-frame clones, though not all of them. This table has approximately 50,000 clones, approximately 88% appearing once. The TCR comes from an adult in good health. Sample: peripheral blood, taken on day 0 of AZD1222 vaccination. The chain recombines TRBV15 with TRBJ2-3, with 8 bases that match TRBD1. DNA for the CDR3: TGTGCCACCAGCAGAGCTGGACAGGGTGGAAATACGCAGTATTTT. Protein sequence: CATSRAGQGGNTQYF.